The 9 T cell receptor beta chains below all came from one sample that was sequenced in a study of blood T cell repertoires in COVID-19. Only in-frame clones appear in the TCRdb table, and some are missing; sequencing was by immunoSEQ multiplex PCR. The sample records about 250,000 clones, 80% to 90% being singletons. The sample comprised PBMCs or T cells enriched from blood (not recorded which). The receptors shown here come from a woman between 18 and 29 years old who had recovered from COVID-19.

This chain connects TRBV18 to TRBJ1-2; possible D gene TRBD1, 5 bases. V lost 0 bases, J lost 1 base, and 21 bases lay in between. Germline V gene sequence: CDR1 KGHSH, CDR2 LQKENI. The CDR3 length is 19 residues. The CDR3 reads CASSPPRRAGMLLNYGYTF. DNA for the CDR3: TGTGCCAGCTCACCACCAAGGAGGGCAGGGATGCTTCTTAACTATGGCTACACCTTC.

The J gene is TRBJ1-2, the V gene TRBV10-3; perhaps TRBD1 as D (5 bases). Trimming removed 4 bases from V and 3 bases from J, with 9 bases in between. This CDR3 has 13 amino acids. CDR1 is ENHRY and CDR2 is SYGVKD in the germline V gene. The CDR3 DNA reads as TGTGCCATCAGTGTCCAGGGTGACTATGGCTACACCTTC. This codes for CAISVQGDYGYTF.

CDR3: CASSRDRGPYEQYF. The CDR3 DNA reads TGTGCCAGCTCCCGGGACAGAGGGCCCTACGAGCAGTACTTC. This sequence joins TRBV18 and TRBJ2-7; 7 bases match TRBD1. Germline V gives CDR1 KGHSH, CDR2 LQKENI. With V trimmed by 6 bases and J by 2 bases, 7 bases remained unmatched. This CDR3 region has 14 residues.

The chain links TRBV12-3 or TRBV12-4 to TRBJ1-6, with D uncertain. V dropped 3 bases and J dropped 8 bases, with 8 bases sitting between them. The CDR3 contains 13 residues. CDR3: CASSFGEDSPLHF. DNA for the CDR3: TGTGCCAGCAGTTTTGGGGAGGATTCACCCCTCCACTTT.

The chain joins TRBV6-1 to TRBJ1-5, with TRBD1 identical over 7 bases. The CDR3 loop spans 12 amino acids. Losses at the gene ends were 2 bases for V and 10 bases for J; bases not matched to a gene: 2. CDR1 and CDR2 from the germline V gene are MNHNS and SASEGT. The CDR3 DNA reads as TGTGCCAGCAGTGAATCAGGGGGACCCCAGCATTTT. It specifies CASSESGGPQHF.

CDR3 coding DNA: TGTGCCAGCAGTTGGACCGAGGGAAGCAATCAGCCCCAGCATTTT. Translation: CASSWTEGSNQPQHF. The gene calls are TRBV6-2 or TRBV6-3 and TRBJ1-5; D ambiguous. The CDR3 sequence is 15 residues long. Germline loops: CDR1 MNHEY, CDR2 SVGEGT. V shed 4 bases and J shed 1 base, with 11 bases lying between them.

The gene calls are TRBV11-2 and TRBJ2-5, with 10 bases aligning to TRBD1. The CDR3 extends over 16 amino acids. CDR1 and CDR2 from the germline V gene are SGHAT and FQNNGV. Trimming took 3 bases from V and 5 from J; bases not matched to a gene: 9. The CDR3: CASSLGPGQGTETQYF. DNA of the CDR3: TGTGCCAGCAGCTTGGGGCCGGGACAGGGGACGGAGACCCAGTACTTC.

This rearrangement joins TRBV5-1 to TRBJ2-1, with 7 nucleotides matching TRBD2. V shed 6 bases, J shed 9 bases, and the junction held 9 bases outside the gene matches. Germline assignment: CDR1 SGHRS and CDR2 YFSETQ. This CDR3 contains 13 residues. CDR3 DNA: TGCGCCAGCAACGCCGGGGGGTACCGTGAGCAGTTCTTC. It translates to CASNAGGYREQFF.

This chain's CDR3 is CAIGTGANYGYTF. CDR3 coding DNA: TGTGCCATTGGGACAGGGGCCAACTATGGCTACACCTTC. The chain recombines TRBV10-3 with TRBJ1-2; 10 bases fit TRBD1. V lost 9 bases, J lost 2 bases, and 3 bases stayed unmatched. There are 13 residues in the CDR3. Germline V lookup: CDR1 ENHRY, CDR2 SYGVKD.